The 2 T cell receptor beta chains below come from one sample, sequenced in a study of CD8 T cells in ankylosing spondylitis. MiXCR, run by TCRdb on the 5' RACE reads, gives a single entry per CDR3 protein. This sample has over 400,000 distinct CDR3 sequences, with around 26% found just once. Notes on the study in general: Ankylosing spondylitis blood appeared to carry a characteristic TCR beta motif of several highly homologous variants.

These receptors' antigens are unknown. The source material was blood, either unsorted or a sorted T cell fraction (not recorded which). These receptors were collected from a male donor with ankylosing spondylitis.

V usage is TRBV10-1 and J usage is TRBJ2-7; 8 nucleotides agree with TRBD2. Germline assignment: CDR1 WNHNN and CDR2 SYGVQD (reference sequence). The CDR3 is 14 residues long. V lost 4 bases to trimming and J lost 5 bases; unmatched junction nucleotides: 7. The CDR3 DNA follows: TGCGCCAGCAGTGGATCGGGAGGGCCCCACGAGCAGTACTTC. Its translation: CASSGSGGPHEQYF.

This clonotype has just a few counts. The chain carries TRBV24-1 and TRBJ2-1; TRBD2 matches 10 bases. Germline V CDR1 and CDR2: KGHDR, SFDVKD. V was pared by 3 bases and J by 2 bases, with 3 bases of the junction left unmatched. The CDR3 runs 16 residues. CDR3 amino acids: CATSDESGRAYNEQFF. CDR3 sequence (DNA): TGTGCCACCAGTGATGAGAGCGGGAGGGCCTACAATGAGCAGTTCTTC.